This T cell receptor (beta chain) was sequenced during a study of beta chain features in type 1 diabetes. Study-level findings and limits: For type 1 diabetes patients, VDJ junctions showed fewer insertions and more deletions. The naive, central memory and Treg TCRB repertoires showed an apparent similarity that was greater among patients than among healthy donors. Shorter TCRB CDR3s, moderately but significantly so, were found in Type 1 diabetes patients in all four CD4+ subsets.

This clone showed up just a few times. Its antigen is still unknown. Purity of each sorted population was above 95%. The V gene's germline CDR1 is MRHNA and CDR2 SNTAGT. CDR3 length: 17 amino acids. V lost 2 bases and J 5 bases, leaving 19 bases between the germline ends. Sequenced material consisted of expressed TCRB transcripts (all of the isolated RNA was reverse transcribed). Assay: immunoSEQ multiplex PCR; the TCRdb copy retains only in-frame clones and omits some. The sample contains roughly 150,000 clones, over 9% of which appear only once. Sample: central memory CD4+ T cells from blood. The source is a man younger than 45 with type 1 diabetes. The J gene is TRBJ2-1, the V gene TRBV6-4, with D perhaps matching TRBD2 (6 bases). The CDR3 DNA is TGTGCCAGCAGTGACGGGGGACTTGCGGCAGGGAACAATGAGCAGTTCTTC. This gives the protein CASSDGGLAAGNNEQFF.